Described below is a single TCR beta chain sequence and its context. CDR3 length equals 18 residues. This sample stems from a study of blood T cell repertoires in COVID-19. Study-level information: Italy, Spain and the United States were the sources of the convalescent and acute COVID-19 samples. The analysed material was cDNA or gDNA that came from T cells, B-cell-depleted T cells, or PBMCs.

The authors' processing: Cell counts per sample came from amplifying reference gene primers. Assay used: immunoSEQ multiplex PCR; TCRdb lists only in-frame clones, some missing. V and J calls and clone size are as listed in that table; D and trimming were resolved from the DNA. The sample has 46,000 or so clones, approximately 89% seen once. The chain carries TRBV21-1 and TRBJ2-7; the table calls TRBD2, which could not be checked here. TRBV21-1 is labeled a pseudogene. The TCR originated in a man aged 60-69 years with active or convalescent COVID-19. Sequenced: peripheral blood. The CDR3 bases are TGTGCCAGCAGCAGCGGGGGTTCCGGGACTAGCGGGCCTTACGAGCAGTACTTC. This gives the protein CASSSGGSGTSGPYEQYF.